This entry features one T cell receptor (beta chain) sequence. A read error may account for a junction end that differs from germline. This specimen belongs to a study of T cells in Graves' hyperthyroidism and ophthalmopathy. For the study at large: Once the initial diagnosis was made, peripheral blood was obtained before any treatment.

Researchers amplified the TCR beta CDR3 regions from RNA transcripts. A first-round RT-PCR of the TCR CDR3 used the HTBI primer set. Each CDR3 protein is one row after TCRdb ran MiXCR on the multiplex PCR reads. This sample carries about 270,000 distinct CDR3 sequences, around 15% of them seen once, and the ten largest clones take around 31%. Over 9 ml of fresh peripheral blood supplied the PBMCs. The CDR3 has 13 residues. Germline assignment: CDR1 SSHAT and CDR2 FNYEAQ (reference sequence). The source of this sequence is a woman aged 45-65 years with Graves' hyperthyroidism that later progressed to Graves' ophthalmopathy. The sequenced material came from blood. The J gene is TRBJ2-5, the V gene TRBV7-7; the D gene is possibly TRBD2 (5 bases). CDR3 sequence reads: CASSLPSTETQYF. DNA of the CDR3: TGTGCTAGCAGCTTACCTAGCACAGAGACCCAGTACTTC.